Listed here is a single T cell receptor beta chain. Antigen: not known. This sample is drawn from a study of radiation and T cells in renal cell carcinoma. Assay: immunoSEQ multiplex PCR; the TCRdb copy retains only in-frame clones and omits some. The sample records approximately 150,000 clones, around 90% being singletons. The CDR3 totals 15 residues. Trimming stripped 0 bases from V and 2 bases from J, with 11 bases between. CDR1 MGHRA and CDR2 YSYEKL come from the germline V gene. Overall study results and limits: Top tumor clonotypes rose in blood 2 weeks post-radiation, then contracted.

The time point was: baseline pretreatment blood. Treatment meaning: 15 Gy SBRT to primary tumor, nephrectomy 4 weeks later. After SBRT, blood was collected at 2 and 4 weeks, plus baseline. Clear cell pathology was present in this patient's renal cell carcinoma. The sample in question was blood, obtained from a patient whose treatment included radiotherapy and nephrectomy. This TCR was sampled from a woman between 70 and 85 years old with renal cell carcinoma. The V call is TRBV4-1, the J call TRBJ2-7, with D uncertain. In nucleotides, the CDR3 is TGCGCCAGCAGCCAAGAGAATCCTGGACCCTACGAGCAGTACTTC. Translation: CASSQENPGPYEQYF.